This T cell receptor (beta chain) was recorded in a study of blood T cells in healthy people across ages. Broader study findings: With donor CMV status unknown, expanded clonotype changes were possibly confounded.

Sample-barcoded 5' priming and a J-beta primer mix drove a second PCR of roughly 7 to 11 cycles. TCRdb recomputed calls from the 5' RACE reads with MiXCR, one row per CDR3 protein. The repertoire holds about 1.8 million distinct CDR3 sequences, with just under 50% as singletons. Remarks on this clonotype: Its antigen is as yet unknown.

In terms of origin and age, donors were healthy Caucasian individuals from Russia aged about 6 to 90. It was roughly 10 milliliters of peripheral blood that were drawn from each donor. Germline CDR1 reads SGHRS; CDR2 reads YFSETQ. V lost 5 bases and J lost 3, with 16 bases in between. The CDR3 runs to 15 residues. Sequencing used blood. The TCR sequence derives from a middle-aged woman in good health. The V and J genes are TRBV5-1 and TRBJ2-3; a weak D match, TRBD1 (5 bases). CDR3 bases: TGCGCCAGCAGTCTGGTGGGGCCAGCAACAGATACGCAGTATTTT. Translating gives CASSLVGPATDTQYF.